The 21 T cell receptor beta chains given below trace back to one sample, sequenced in a study of beta chain features in type 1 diabetes. What was sequenced were expressed TCRB transcripts, since all of the isolated RNA had been reverse transcribed. Profiling relied on immunoSEQ multiplex PCR, and the TCRdb table lists in-frame clones only, not all of them. The sample holds about 620,000 clones, roughly 15% seen once. Sequenced material: naive CD4+ T cells from blood. The receptors were gathered from a man younger than 35 in good health.

V usage is TRBV29-1 and J usage is TRBJ1-1; D might be TRBD1 (6 bases). This CDR3 is built from 14 residues. The germline V and J ends were trimmed by 6 bases and 0 bases, with 14 bases remaining between them. CDR1 is SQVTM and CDR2 is ANQGSEA in the germline V gene. CDR3 nucleotide sequence: TGCAGCGTCCGGGGGGCGGGCCTGAACACTGAAGCTTTCTTT. It codes for CSVRGAGLNTEAFF.

This rearrangement joins TRBV2 to TRBJ2-5; TRBD2 might be the D (5 bases). This CDR3 spans 12 amino acids. Trimming removed 8 bases at V and 4 bases at J, with 11 bases between. CDR1 and CDR2 from the germline V gene are SNHLY and FYNNEI. CDR3: CASGSRPETQYF. Here the CDR3 DNA reads TGTGCCAGCGGGAGCCGCCCAGAGACCCAGTACTTC.

This clone appeared a few times. V usage is TRBV28 and J usage is TRBJ2-3; TRBD2 matches 14 bases. The J segment lost 2 bases and the V segment lost 8 bases, leaving 6 bases of the junction unmatched. The CDR3 runs to 16 residues. The germline V gene has CDR1 MDHEN and CDR2 SYDVKM. CDR3 region: CASPRLAGGPTDTQYF. As DNA, the CDR3 is TGTGCCAGCCCCCGACTAGCGGGGGGGCCCACAGATACGCAGTATTTT.

The chain is built from TRBV28 and TRBJ2-7; 8 bases agree with TRBD1. Germline CDR1 is MDHEN and CDR2 is SYDVKM. The CDR3 is 15 residues long. V trimming: 6 bases; J trimming: 0 bases; junction bases outside the gene matches: 7. The CDR3 region is CASSPLDRDSYEQYF. The CDR3 DNA sequence: TGTGCCAGCAGCCCCCTGGACAGGGACTCCTACGAGCAGTACTTC.

This rearrangement joins TRBV7-2 to TRBJ1-5; no definite D call. V was shortened by 5 bases and J by 5 bases, with 13 bases between the two germline ends. Germline CDR1 is SGHTA and CDR2 is FQGNSA. CDR3 length: 14 amino acids. The CDR3 coding sequence is TGTGCCAGCAGCATCATACAGCCCTATCAGCCCCAGCATTTT. The encoded protein is CASSIIQPYQPQHF.

CDR3 in DNA: TGTGCCAGCAGCTTTGGGCAGGCCTACGAGCAGTACTTC. As protein: CASSFGQAYEQYF. This chain joins TRBV7-9 and TRBJ2-7; D gene ambiguous. V was cut by 3 bases and J by 2 bases, with 8 bases left in between. CDR3 length equals 13 residues. Germline CDR1 SEHNR, CDR2 FQNEAQ (reference sequence).

This clone was found once. The genes are TRBV7-6 and TRBJ2-7, with TRBD2 as a possible D gene (6 bases). The CDR3 consists of 14 residues. Between the trimmed V and J ends, which lost 6 bases and 5 bases, there was a span of 17 bases. Germline V gives CDR1 SGHVS, CDR2 FNYEAQ. In DNA form, the CDR3 reads TGTGCCAGCAGAGCCGGGACCGGCGGGAACGAGCAGTACTTC. Amino acid sequence: CASRAGTGGNEQYF.

This chain links TRBV25-1 with TRBJ2-2; D gene uncertain. Trimming pared 8 bases from V and 6 bases from J, leaving 22 bases between. The CDR3 is 16 residues long. Germline lookup yields CDR1 MGHDK and CDR2 SYGVNS. CDR3 region: CASGLWGTPSPGELFF. CDR3 in DNA: TGTGCCAGCGGGCTTTGGGGAACCCCCTCCCCCGGGGAGCTGTTTTTT.

The chain combines TRBV30 with TRBJ1-2; tentatively, D is TRBD1 (5 bases). Trimming removed 2 bases at V and 7 bases at J, with 17 bases between. The CDR3 runs to 14 residues. Germline V gene data show CDR1 as GTSNPN and CDR2 as SVGIG (reference sequence). CDR3 sequence (DNA): TGTGCCTGGAGTCCTGGGGGGATCAGAGGTGGCTACACCTTC. It specifies CAWSPGGIRGGYTF.

This clone was detected once. The rearrangement joins TRBV7-2 to TRBJ2-6; 11 bases line up with TRBD2. In germline, CDR1 is SGHTA, CDR2 FQGNSA. With 2 bases clipped from V and 2 bases from J, the junction kept 8 bases outside the gene matches. CDR3 length equals 19 residues. The CDR3: CASSLRLAGGPAGANVLTF. The CDR3 nucleotides read TGTGCCAGCAGCTTACGGCTAGCGGGGGGTCCCGCTGGGGCCAACGTCCTGACTTTC.

The V and J genes are TRBV9 and TRBJ2-1; D is unclear. CDR1 and CDR2 from the germline V gene are SGDLS and YYNGEE. The length of the CDR3 is 13 residues. V shed 6 bases and J shed 5 bases, with 12 bases lying between them. The CDR3 bases are TGTGCCAGCAACGTGAGTCAGCACAATGAGCAGTTCTTC. Its protein is CASNVSQHNEQFF.

The V and J genes are TRBV29-1 and TRBJ1-2; D perhaps matches TRBD1 (5 bases). CDR3 length equals 9 residues. V shed 5 bases and J shed 8 bases, with 6 bases lying between them. CDR1 and CDR2 from the germline V gene are SQVTM and ANQGSEA. The CDR3 DNA is TGCAGCGTTTCAGGGGGCTACACCTTC. It encodes CSVSGGYTF.

A few counts support this clone. V is TRBV13 and J is TRBJ2-3; tentative D call: TRBD2 (5 bases). V lost 6 bases to trimming and J lost 0 bases, with 13 bases between them. Per the germline V gene, CDR1 is PRHDT and CDR2 is FYEKMQ (reference sequence). The CDR3 sequence is 15 residues long. The DNA for the CDR3 is TGTGCCAGCAGGTTGGGGAGACTAAGCACAGATACGCAGTATTTT. Its protein product is CASRLGRLSTDTQYF.

There are a few counts of this clone. The chain links TRBV10-3 to TRBJ1-4; possibly TRBD1 for D (6 bases). Germline assignment: CDR1 ENHRY and CDR2 SYGVKD. CDR3 length equals 13 residues. Trimming shortened V by 4 bases and J by 14 bases, and 17 bases separated the two germline ends. CDR3 coding DNA: TGTGCCATCAGTGGAAAACAGGGAGGAGAGCTGTTTTTT. This gives the protein CAISGKQGGELFF.

This rearrangement joins TRBV7-9 to TRBJ2-1; 9 nucleotides line up with TRBD2. Trimming removed 4 bases from V and 0 bases from J; junction bases left unmatched: 4. The germline gives CDR1 SEHNR, CDR2 FQNEAQ (reference sequence). The CDR3 is 16 residues long. As DNA, the CDR3 is TGTGCCAGCAGCTCCCGTAGCGGGAGCTCCTACAATGAGCAGTTCTTC. Its translation is CASSSRSGSSYNEQFF.

The CDR3 sequence is CASTHGGPYEQYF. The DNA for the CDR3 is TGTGCCAGCACCCACGGGGGGCCCTACGAGCAGTACTTC. The rearrangement joins TRBV6-6 to TRBJ2-7; possible D gene TRBD2, 7 bases. The CDR3 spans 13 residues. V was cut by 7 bases and J by 2 bases, with 12 bases left in between. Germline CDR1 MNHNY, CDR2 SVGAGI (reference sequence).

The chain links TRBV4-1 to TRBJ1-4; D is undetermined. The germline V gene encodes CDR1 MGHRA and CDR2 YSYEKL. The CDR3 consists of 14 residues. The V gene lost 3 bases and the J gene lost 5 bases, with 10 bases spanning the gap. As DNA, the CDR3 is TGCGCCAGCAGCCATTGGCAGATCAATGAAAAACTGTTTTTT. It translates to CASSHWQINEKLFF.

This clone was seen more than once but under ten times. Other nucleotide sequences from this sample produce the same CDR3. The chain is built from TRBV30 and TRBJ2-5; a weak D match, TRBD2 (5 bases). Trimming took off 0 bases at V and 5 bases at J, with 7 bases between the two ends. The CDR3 is made up of 12 amino acids. The germline CDR1 and CDR2 sequences are GTSNPN and SVGIG (reference sequence). CDR3 loop: CAWSVRGETQYF. The CDR3 coding sequence is TGTGCCTGGAGTGTTCGCGGGGAGACCCAGTACTTC.

The chain combines TRBV4-2 with TRBJ2-6; D gene uncertain. V shed 6 bases and J shed 10 bases, with 13 bases lying between them. CDR1 is LGHNA and CDR2 is YNFKEQ in the germline V gene. CDR3 length: 13 amino acids. This CDR3 reads CASRVQPWNVLTF. CDR3 bases: TGTGCCAGCAGAGTACAGCCCTGGAACGTCCTGACTTTC.

This clone was seen a few times. The chain is built from TRBV5-1 and TRBJ2-1; no clear D. V was shortened by 2 bases and J by 0 bases, with 9 bases between the two germline ends. The CDR3 covers 15 residues. In germline, CDR1 is SGHRS, CDR2 YFSETQ. The CDR3: CASSFSLYSYNEQFF. CDR3 nucleotide sequence: TGCGCCAGCAGCTTTTCTTTATACTCCTACAATGAGCAGTTCTTC.

This clone showed up just once. The chain links TRBV18 to TRBJ1-1; D call uncertain. The germline CDR1 and CDR2 sequences are KGHSH and LQKENI. The CDR3 totals 12 residues. V shed 4 bases and J shed 3 bases, with 6 bases lying between them. CDR3: CASSRVDTEAFF. In nucleotides, the CDR3 is TGTGCCAGCTCACGGGTCGACACTGAAGCTTTCTTT.